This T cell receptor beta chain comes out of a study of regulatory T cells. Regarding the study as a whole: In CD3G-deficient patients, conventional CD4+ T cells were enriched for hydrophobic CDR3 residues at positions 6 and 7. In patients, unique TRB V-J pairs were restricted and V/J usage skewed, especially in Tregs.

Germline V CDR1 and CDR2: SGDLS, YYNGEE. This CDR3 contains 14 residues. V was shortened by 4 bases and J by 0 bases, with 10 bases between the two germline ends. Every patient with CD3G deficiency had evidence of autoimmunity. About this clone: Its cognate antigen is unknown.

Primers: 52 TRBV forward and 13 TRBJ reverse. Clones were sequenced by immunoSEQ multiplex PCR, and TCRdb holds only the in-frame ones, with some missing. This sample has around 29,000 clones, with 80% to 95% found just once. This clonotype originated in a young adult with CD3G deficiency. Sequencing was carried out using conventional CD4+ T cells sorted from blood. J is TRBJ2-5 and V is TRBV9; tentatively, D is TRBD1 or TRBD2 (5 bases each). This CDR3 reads CASSPQGHQETQYF. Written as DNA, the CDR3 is TGTGCCAGCAGCCCCCAGGGACACCAAGAGACCCAGTACTTC.